This TCR beta chain is drawn from a study of vaccination and CD4 T cells after COVID-19. Study information: Post-COVID samples were collected a median 101 days following diagnosis, spanning 35 to 161. The authors exposed cells to overlapping spike peptides derived from SARS-CoV-2, HCoV-NL63, HCoV-OC43 and HCoV-229E. Ranging from 14 to 241, the interval between dose two and post-vaccine sampling had a median of approximately 70 days.

On this clonotype itself: As yet, its antigen is unknown.

Specified treatment: roughly 10-day PBMC culture with coronavirus spike peptide pools or control peptides (ViraFEST assay). Investigators obtained the unexposed donor's CD4+ T cells before the COVID-19 pandemic (2011-2018). Researchers reported culturing approximately 2 million PBMCs per well with approximately 10 IU/ml IL-2 and approximately 10 ug/ml peptide pools. CD4+ T cells that had been cultured provided DNA sequenced with the Oncomine TCR Beta short-read assay. TCRdb processed the PCR reads anew with MiXCR; each CDR3 protein has one entry. This table has around 6,400 distinct CDR3 sequences, around 51% appearing once. The sample consisted of CD4+ T cells from blood, cultured in vitro. This TCR was recovered from a human donor in good health.

CDR3 sequence reads: CASSERSGQGTEAFF. The CDR3 nucleotides read TGTGCCAGCAGTGAACGAAGTGGCCAGGGCACTGAAGCTTTCTTT. J is TRBJ1-1 and V is TRBV6-1, with D maybe TRBD1 (5 bases). Germline values: CDR1 MNHNS, CDR2 SASEGT. V was trimmed by 2 bases and J by 4 bases, leaving 14 bases between them. The CDR3 is made up of 15 amino acids.